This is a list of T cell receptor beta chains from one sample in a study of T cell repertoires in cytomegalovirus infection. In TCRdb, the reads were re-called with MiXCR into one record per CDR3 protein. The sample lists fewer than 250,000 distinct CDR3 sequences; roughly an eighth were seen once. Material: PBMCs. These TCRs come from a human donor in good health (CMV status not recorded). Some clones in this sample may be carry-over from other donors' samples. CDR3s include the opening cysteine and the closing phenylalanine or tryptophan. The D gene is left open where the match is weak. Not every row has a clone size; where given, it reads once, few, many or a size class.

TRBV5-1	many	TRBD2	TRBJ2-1	CASSFTSEAYNEQFF	TGCGCCAGCAGCTTTACTAGCGAAGCCTACAATGAGCAGTTCTTC
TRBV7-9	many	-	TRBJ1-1	CASSLRGANTEAFF	TGTGCCAGCAGCTTACGAGGGGCAAACACTGAAGCTTTCTTT
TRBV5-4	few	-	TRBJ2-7	CASSSHDEQYF	TGTGCCAGCAGCTCCCATGATGAGCAGTACTTC
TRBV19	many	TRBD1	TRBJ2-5	CASSSLTGAGETQYF	TGTGCCAGTAGTTCTTTGACAGGGGCGGGAGAGACCCAGTACTTC
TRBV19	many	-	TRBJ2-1	CASSITAQPIYNEQFF	TGTGCCAGTAGTATAACGGCACAGCCAATCTACAATGAGCAGTTCTTC
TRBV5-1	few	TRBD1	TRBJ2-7	CASSIGQGINDEQYF	TGCGCCAGCAGCATCGGACAGGGTATAAACGACGAGCAGTACTTC
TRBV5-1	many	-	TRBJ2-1	CASSFRDEQFF	TGCGCCAGCAGCTTCCGGGATGAGCAGTTCTTC
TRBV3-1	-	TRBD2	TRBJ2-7	CASSQVGGGGYEQYF	TGTGCCAGCAGCCAAGTGGGCGGGGGAGGCTACGAGCAGTACTTC
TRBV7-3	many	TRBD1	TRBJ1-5	CASSLTGGKEQPQHF	TGTGCCAGCAGCTTGACAGGGGGCAAGGAACAGCCCCAGCATTTT
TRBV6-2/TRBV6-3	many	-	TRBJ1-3	CASRERGNTIYF	TGTGCCAGCAGGGAGCGAGGAAACACCATATATTTT
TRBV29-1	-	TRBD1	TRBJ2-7	CSAGTGTREQYF	TGCAGCGCCGGGACAGGGACTCGCGAGCAGTACTTC
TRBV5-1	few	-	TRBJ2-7	CASAPYPTTGPYEQYF	TGCGCCAGCGCCCCCTACCCCACCACTGGACCGTACGAGCAGTACTTC
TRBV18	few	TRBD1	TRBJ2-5	CASSGPGTGTETQYF	TGTGCCAGCTCAGGTCCCGGGACAGGGACGGAGACCCAGTACTTC
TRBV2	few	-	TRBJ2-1	CASREGESYNEQFF	TGTGCCAGCAGGGAAGGGGAGTCCTACAATGAGCAGTTCTTC
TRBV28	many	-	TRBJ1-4	CASSLSGNSEKLFF	TGTGCCAGCAGTTTATCAGGGAACAGTGAAAAACTGTTTTTT
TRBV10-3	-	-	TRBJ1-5	CAISESRGGAGQPQHF	TGTGCCATCAGTGAGTCTCGGGGGGGCGCAGGTCAGCCCCAGCATTTT
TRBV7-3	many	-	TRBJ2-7	CASSSQGGPYEQYF	TGTGCCAGCAGCTCCCAGGGAGGCCCCTACGAGCAGTACTTC
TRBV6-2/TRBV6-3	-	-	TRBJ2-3	CASRELRTGIGTQYF	TGTGCCAGCAGGGAGTTACGTACCGGTATCGGTACGCAGTATTTT